This T cell receptor (beta chain) was recorded in a study of T cell repertoires in aging, cancer and after chemotherapy. Study summary: Over several months to years, re-sampled healthy donor repertoires clearly shared clones. Findings of the study overall: In each cancer cohort, median generation probability increased across chemotherapy, suggesting thymic output rebounded.

V gave up 4 bases and J gave up 4 bases, with 17 bases separating them. This CDR3 region has 16 residues. Germline-derived CDR1 and CDR2 are SGHNT and YENEEA. This clonotype was found a few times. As yet, its antigen is unknown. The template was genomic DNA from peripheral blood, not RNA. Multiplex touch-down PCR with TRB-A/B primers amplified rearranged V-D-J TRB sequences. TCRdb re-analysed the multiplex PCR reads in MiXCR, keeping a single row per CDR3 protein. The sample carries 9,300 or so distinct CDR3 sequences, approximately 40% recorded once. The chain recombines TRBV11-3 with TRBJ2-1, with TRBD2 as a possible D gene (6 bases). This receptor was obtained from a human donor in good health. The sequencing sample was made of blood. CDR3 residues: CASSSRDSFQYNEQFF. DNA for the CDR3: TGTGCCAGCAGCTCCCGGGACTCGTTCCAGTACAATGAGCAGTTCTTC. Using reference TRBV11-3 and TRBJ2-1 for the parts outside the CDR3, the full variable domain is EAGVVQSPRYKIIEKKQPVAFWCNPISGHNTLYWYLQNLGQGPELLIRYENEEAVDDSQLPKDRFSAERLKGVDSTLKIQPAELGDSAVYLCASSSRDSFQYNEQFFGPGTRLTVL.